Reported below is one T cell receptor beta chain. Its binding antigen is unknown. Within one base of it there is no much larger clone, and no base qualities were kept. The entire isolated RNA was reverse transcribed using the High Capacity cDNA Reverse Transcription Kit, and thus expressed TCRB transcripts were sequenced. Deep immunoSEQ sequencing was performed on naive, central memory and regulatory T cell samples, with an average of about 3.57 million total reads per sample. Sorted cells were lysed in RLT buffer and RNA was extracted with DNase-treated RNeasy Micro or Mini kits, depending on cell number. Each cell subset was processed on its own to prevent cross-contamination, while patient and healthy donor samples were processed together. Using the immunoSEQ multiplex PCR, TCRB sequences were amplified from cDNA into 87-bp fragments spanning the CDR3 region. Amplicons were sequenced on the Illumina HiSeq platform. Per the authors' processing: Synthetic template baselines were used to correct PCR bias computationally, reads within Hamming distance 2 were collapsed, and singletons that could not be merged were discarded. Reads were aligned against IMGT so that V, D and J genes, CDR3 length and insertions or deletions at six rearrangement sites could be assigned. Within each subset, clonotype counts were normalized to sorted cell number, after which true diversity and Gini coefficients were computed with the tcR R package. The overlap coefficient, calculated on TCRB nucleotide sequences, was used to quantify repertoire sharing. Out-of-frame TCRB sequences from naive cells were analyzed as a proxy for the pre-selection repertoire. TCRdb mirrors the immuneACCESS table, restricted to in-frame sequences. Some clones are absent from its copies; in checked studies, under half trace to an unresolved V gene, and the reason for the others is unknown. V and J calls and clone size come straight from that table; D and trimming were deduced from the DNA. This sample holds roughly 370,000 clones; 14% were observed only once. 0.035% to 0.045% of the sample goes to the ten largest clones.

There are 14 amino acids in the CDR3, from cysteine to phenylalanine inclusive. The kept DNA is CDR3 alone, 42 bases in frame from the first base. The germline V gene (reference sequence) provides CDR1 SGHNT and CDR2 YYREEE. V and J are truncated by 4 bases and 1 base respectively, leaving an intervening sequence of 11 bases. The sample originates from a study of beta chain features in type 1 diabetes (dated by TCRdb to 2016 to 2019). General notes on the study: Mean age, gender distribution, total cell number and subset yield did not differ between patients and healthy donors. A total of some 100,000,000 sorted cells were examined across all samples, and a strong correlation was observed between cell number per subset and RNA yield. Naive and central memory subsets were obtained from all 30 or so donors, but regulatory and stem cell-like memory subsets were isolated from only 8 patients and roughly 8 healthy donors. In the study, TCRB repertoires of sorted circulating CD4+ T cell subsets from recently diagnosed type 1 diabetes patients were compared with those of matched healthy donors.

Results and caveats for the whole study, not just this receptor: The naive, central memory and regulatory TCRB repertoires appeared to resemble one another more closely among patients than among healthy donors. Sequencing cDNA rather than genomic DNA could over-represent highly expressing activated cells, although activation and CD3 levels did not differ between groups. Type 1 diabetes patients showed a moderate but significant shortening of TCRB CDR3 length in all four CD4+ subsets. Only small numbers of individuals were included in the HLA sub-analyses, which left unresolved whether HLA type had any influence on TCRB rearrangement. Shorter templates might have been favored by PCR, but patient and control samples were amplified and corrected together, so both groups would have been affected equally by any skew. Fewer insertions and more nucleotide deletions at VDJ recombination sites were observed in patients with type 1 diabetes, implying thymic rearrangement abnormalities.

Each donor gave one peripheral blood draw, roughly 110 mL on average, collected into heparinised tubes. Naive, central memory, regulatory and stem cell-like memory CD4+ T cells were sorted on a BD FACSAria II using a panel including CD45RO, CCR7, CD25, CD127, CD95 and CD27. Every sorted population had a purity above 95%. PBMCs were isolated immediately by Lymphoprep density gradient centrifugation and stained directly without culture. So that batch effects would be minimized, each experiment stained and sorted samples in pairs, pairing one healthy donor with one patient. The rearranged segments are TRBV5-4 and TRBJ1-1; no D gene is confidently identified. Sequenced input: naive CD4+ T cells from blood. The cell subset or site label, read with the paper, signifies: true naive CD4+ T cells. This TCR came from a young man in good health. The CDR3 reads as follows: CASSRRWENTEAFF. In nucleotide form, the sequence is TGTGCCAGCAGCCGGAGGTGGGAGAACACTGAAGCTTTCTTT.